These 32 T cell receptor beta chains were all obtained from the same sample, sequenced in a study of PD-1 blockade in classical Hodgkin lymphoma. Sequencing was performed with immunoSEQ multiplex PCR; in TCRdb, only in-frame clones are kept and a portion is missing. The data show some 93,000 clones, roughly 89% seen once. Every patient relapsed after autologous stem cell transplantation, and brentuximab vedotin exposure varied. The input for sequencing was peripheral blood mononuclear cells (PBMCs), taken before the second cycle of nivolumab. The receptors come from a human donor with classical Hodgkin lymphoma.

CDR3 in amino acids: CASSAATSSYEQYF. The CDR3 region has the DNA TGTGCCAGTAGTGCGGCGACTAGCTCCTACGAGCAGTACTTC. V usage is TRBV19 and J usage is TRBJ2-7; tentative D call: TRBD2 (6 bases). V lost 5 bases and J 0 bases, leaving 11 bases between the germline ends. This CDR3 is 14 amino acids long. Germline assignment: CDR1 LNHDA and CDR2 SQIVND (reference sequence).

The chain combines TRBV27 with TRBJ1-1; TRBD1 agrees at 8 bases. Trimming at V came to 6 bases and at J to 1 base, leaving 7 bases not matched to a gene. This CDR3 is built from 15 residues. Germline V gives CDR1 MNHEY, CDR2 SMNVEV (reference sequence). The CDR3 spells CASRSGGSRNTEAFF. The CDR3 DNA is TGTGCCAGCAGGTCAGGGGGCAGCAGGAACACTGAAGCTTTCTTT.

The chain carries TRBV7-2 and TRBJ2-7; TRBD1 agrees at 9 bases. The CDR3 is 14 residues long. J lost 3 bases, V lost 3 bases, and 3 bases had no gene match. Germline loops: CDR1 SGHTA, CDR2 FQGNSA. CDR3 nucleotide sequence: TGTGCCAGCAGCTTGGACAGGGGCAACTACGAGCAGTACTTC. Translated, it gives CASSLDRGNYEQYF.

V usage is TRBV2 and J usage is TRBJ1-2; no firm D call. This CDR3 is built from 13 residues. The ends were cut back, 2 bases at V and 4 bases at J, with 8 bases in the middle. CDR1 is SNHLY and CDR2 is FYNNEI in the germline V gene. The CDR3 sequence: CASSERDTYGYTF. The DNA of the CDR3 is TGTGCCAGCAGTGAAAGAGACACCTATGGCTACACCTTC.

The chain recombines TRBV27 with TRBJ1-6; a weak D match, TRBD1 (6 bases). With 6 bases removed from V and 10 bases from J, the gap between germline ends came to 10 bases. The germline CDR1 and CDR2 sequences are MNHEY and SMNVEV (reference sequence). The CDR3 totals 12 residues. CDR3 DNA sequence: TGTGCCAGCAGAGGACAGTTATCACCCCTCCACTTT. Amino acids: CASRGQLSPLHF.

This clone was seen only once. The chain carries TRBV6-5 and TRBJ1-4, with TRBD1 matching 7 bases. Germline CDR1 reads MNHEY; CDR2 reads SVGAGI. V was pared by 3 bases and J by 7 bases, with 8 bases of the junction left unmatched. The CDR3 has 15 amino acids. CDR3: CASSYLTGHTEKLFF. CDR3 in DNA: TGTGCCAGCAGTTATTTGACAGGGCATACTGAAAAACTGTTTTTT.

The V and J genes are TRBV12-2 and TRBJ2-7; TRBD1, as called in the table, went unchecked against the DNA. TRBV12-2 is listed as a pseudogene. This CDR3 has 19 amino acids. CDR3 coding DNA: TGTGCAAGTCACAAGACAGGCCGGCCGGCTCCTTCTCCCCTATACGAGCAGTACTTC. Residues: CASHKTGRPAPSPLYEQYF.

This clone was observed a few times. This chain uses TRBV28 with TRBJ2-5, with D perhaps assigned TRBD1 or TRBD2 (7 bases each). The CDR3 spans 14 residues. V lost 3 bases and J lost 6, with 14 bases in between. Per germline, CDR1 MDHEN and CDR2 SYDVKM. CDR3 DNA sequence: TGTGCCAGCAGTTTGCAGGGGGGGACGAAGACCCAGTACTTC. It encodes CASSLQGGTKTQYF.

The V gene is TRBV6-6, the J gene TRBJ2-7; tentatively, D is TRBD1 (6 bases). The germline V gene encodes CDR1 MNHNY and CDR2 SVGAGI (reference sequence). The germline V and J ends were trimmed by 5 bases and 10 bases, with 27 bases remaining between them. This CDR3 has 16 residues. In DNA, the CDR3 is TGTGCCAGCAGTACCCCGGACAGCACCCGATCTGACAATCAGTACTTC. Translation: CASSTPDSTRSDNQYF.

V and J are TRBV7-8 and TRBJ2-7, with TRBD1 as a possible D gene (6 bases). V was shortened by 4 bases and J by 7 bases, with 14 bases between the two germline ends. This CDR3 has 13 amino acids. Germline V gene sequence: CDR1 SGHVS, CDR2 FQNEAQ. The CDR3 reads CASSSNRVREQYF. The CDR3 DNA follows: TGTGCCAGCAGCTCCAACAGGGTAAGGGAGCAGTACTTC.

The genes are TRBV6-6 and TRBJ2-7; 8 bases map to TRBD1. The germline V gene has CDR1 MNHNY and CDR2 SVGAGI (reference sequence). The V and J ends lost 5 bases and 2 bases, in that order; junction bases with no gene match: 5. The CDR3 has 14 amino acids. CDR3 protein: CASSHRQGTYEQYF. CDR3 nucleotide sequence: TGTGCCAGCAGTCATCGACAGGGGACCTACGAGCAGTACTTC.

This chain joins TRBV12-5 and TRBJ1-1; 11 bases agree with TRBD1. This CDR3 has 16 amino acids. Germline trimming cut 1 base from V and 4 bases from J; bases unmatched to any gene: 5. From germline, CDR1 is LGHNT and CDR2 FRNRAP. DNA for the CDR3: TGTGCTAGTGGTTTGGCCTCCGGGACAGGGGGCACTGAAGCTTTCTTT. Amino acid sequence: CASGLASGTGGTEAFF.

V and J are TRBV2 and TRBJ1-2; D not certain. With 1 base removed from V and 4 bases from J, the gap between germline ends came to 10 bases. The CDR3 contains 14 residues. In germline, CDR1 is SNHLY, CDR2 FYNNEI. The CDR3 reads CASSEDTAGYGYTF. The CDR3 coding sequence is TGTGCCAGCAGTGAAGACACCGCTGGCTATGGCTACACCTTC. Full variable domain (remainder filled in from reference TRBV2 and TRBJ1-2): EPEVTQTPSHQVTQMGQEVILRCVPISNHLYFYWYRQILGQKVEFLVSFYNNEISEKSEIFDDQFSVERPDGSNFTLKIRSTKLEDSAMYFCASSEDTAGYGYTFGSGTRLTVV.

This clone occurred a few times. The chain has TRBV7-9 and TRBJ2-6, with D uncertain. Germline V gene data show CDR1 as SEHNR and CDR2 as FQNEAQ (reference sequence). V shed 3 bases and J shed 1 base, with 16 bases lying between them. The CDR3 sequence is 18 residues long. CDR3 bases: TGTGCCAGCAGCTTTGATCAGTCCCAGGCATCTGGGGCCAACGTCCTGACTTTC. It is translated as CASSFDQSQASGANVLTF.

The chain's CDR3 is CAWSGRAKGRQGVLTYEQYF. The CDR3 DNA reads as TGTGCCTGGAGTGGAAGGGCTAAAGGGCGACAGGGGGTTCTTACCTACGAGCAGTACTTC. The chain links TRBV30 to TRBJ2-7; TRBD1 matches 9 bases. Germline-derived CDR1 and CDR2 are GTSNPN and SVGIG (reference sequence). V lost 1 base and J lost 2; bases outside the gene matches: 21. The CDR3 contains 20 residues.

This chain uses TRBV7-8 with TRBJ1-5; no clear D gene. The germline V gene encodes CDR1 SGHVS and CDR2 FQNEAQ. V was trimmed by 1 base and J by 0 bases, leaving 22 bases between them. CDR3 length equals 20 residues. The CDR3 DNA is TGTGCCAGCAGCTTAGACCCCACGGGTAGGGAATATTATAGCAATCAGCCCCAGCATTTT. It codes for CASSLDPTGREYYSNQPQHF.

This clone was counted between two and nine times. The rearrangement joins TRBV6-5 to TRBJ1-6; TRBD1 might be the D (5 bases). V was clipped by 7 bases and J by 6 bases, with 13 bases between them. The length of the CDR3 is 14 residues. Germline values: CDR1 MNHEY, CDR2 SVGAGI. As DNA, the CDR3 is TGTGCCAGCAATGGGGCCTCGAGTAATTCACCCCTCCACTTT. Translated: CASNGASSNSPLHF.

The chain links TRBV25-1 to TRBJ2-3, with TRBD2 identical over 12 bases. This CDR3 is 15 amino acids long. V was pared by 5 bases and J by 2 bases, with 2 bases of the junction left unmatched. Germline V gives CDR1 MGHDK, CDR2 SYGVNS. CDR3 sequence (DNA): TGTGCCAGCAGTCTAGCGGGAGGGAACACAGATACGCAGTATTTT. Translated, it gives CASSLAGGNTDTQYF.

The CDR3 DNA sequence: TGTGCCAGTAGTCCGGGGGCAAACCAAGAGACCCAGTACTTC. Translating it yields CASSPGANQETQYF. The V call is TRBV19, the J call TRBJ2-5; D possibly uses TRBD1 or TRBD2 (6 bases each). CDR1 and CDR2 from the germline V gene are LNHDA and SQIVND (reference sequence). Trimming cost V 5 bases and J 0 bases, with 10 bases left between them. The CDR3 sequence is 14 residues long.

The chain couples TRBV29-1 to TRBJ2-1; D not certain. CDR3 length: 14 residues. V lost 6 bases and J 1 base, leaving 13 bases between the germline ends. Germline loops: CDR1 SQVTM, CDR2 ANQGSEA. CDR3 residues: CSVAGRVSYNEQFF. The CDR3 coding sequence is TGCAGCGTGGCTGGGCGAGTTTCCTACAATGAGCAGTTCTTC.

V and J are TRBV4-1 and TRBJ2-7; no definite D call. The germline V gene encodes CDR1 MGHRA and CDR2 YSYEKL. Deletions cut 1 base from V and 4 bases from J, with 8 bases between. This CDR3 is 13 amino acids long. CDR3 coding DNA: TGCGCCAGCAGCCAAGGAACTTGGTACGAGCAGTACTTC. Protein sequence: CASSQGTWYEQYF.

The CDR3 DNA reads TGTGCCAGCAGAGCCGGGACTAGTCTCACCGGGGAGCTGTTTTTT. Translating it yields CASRAGTSLTGELFF. V is TRBV6-4 and J is TRBJ2-2; TRBD2 aligns across 8 bases. J gave up 4 bases and V 6 bases, and 7 bases lay outside the gene matches. Germline V gene data show CDR1 as MRHNA and CDR2 as SNTAGT. The CDR3 is 15 amino acids.

The count of this clone is one. The J gene is TRBJ1-1, the V gene TRBV25-1; 8 bases agree with TRBD1. V shed 3 bases and J 0 bases; nucleotides not matched to a gene: 6. The length of the CDR3 is 16 residues. Germline V gene lookup returns CDR1 MGHDK and CDR2 SYGVNS. The CDR3 DNA sequence: TGTGCCAGCAGTGACTCTTGGACAGGGTTGAACACTGAAGCTTTCTTT. Translation: CASSDSWTGLNTEAFF.

CDR3 bases: TGTGCTAGTGGTTTCGGTAGGGACACAGATACGCAGTATTTT. Its protein product is CASGFGRDTDTQYF. This chain connects TRBV12-5 to TRBJ2-3; D is unclear. V was trimmed by 3 bases and J by 2 bases, leaving 9 bases between them. The CDR3 has 14 amino acids. The germline CDR1 and CDR2 sequences are LGHNT and FRNRAP.

The chain uses TRBV7-8 and TRBJ2-1, with 8 bases that match TRBD2. This CDR3 is 16 amino acids long. The trim removed 5 bases at V and 4 bases at J, leaving 10 bases unmatched. Germline CDR1 is SGHVS and CDR2 is FQNEAQ. CDR3 residues: CASSPRRLAQYNEQFF. The CDR3 coding sequence is TGTGCCAGCAGCCCCCGAAGACTAGCGCAATACAATGAGCAGTTCTTC.

V and J are TRBV18 and TRBJ2-1; 8 positions agree with TRBD2. The length of the CDR3 is 15 residues. CDR1 is KGHSH and CDR2 is LQKENI in the germline V gene. Trimming removed 5 bases from V and 4 bases from J; junction bases left unmatched: 7. The DNA of the CDR3 is TGTGCCAGCTCATTGGGACTAGACCCTTACAATGAGCAGTTCTTC. It encodes CASSLGLDPYNEQFF.

The rearrangement uses TRBV6-5 and TRBJ2-2; D not resolved. The CDR3 is 14 residues long. Trimming took 2 bases from V and 2 from J, leaving 6 bases between them. The germline V gene encodes CDR1 MNHEY and CDR2 SVGAGI. This CDR3 is CASSYQSNTGELFF. CDR3 nucleotide sequence: TGTGCCAGCAGTTACCAGTCTAACACCGGGGAGCTGTTTTTT.

A single count supports this clone. This chain links TRBV19 with TRBJ2-7, with 7 nucleotides matching TRBD1. The CDR3 has 14 residues. V was pared by 5 bases and J by 3 bases, with 7 bases of the junction left unmatched. Germline values: CDR1 LNHDA, CDR2 SQIVND (reference sequence). CDR3 nucleotides: TGTGCCAGTAGTCCACTCGACAGGGTCTACGAGCAGTACTTC. Protein sequence: CASSPLDRVYEQYF.

This clone was found a few times. The chain uses TRBV27 and TRBJ1-5; weak D call: TRBD1 (5 bases). The CDR3 consists of 14 residues. Germline CDR1 MNHEY, CDR2 SMNVEV (reference sequence). Trimming stripped 0 bases from V and 7 bases from J, with 10 bases between. The DNA for the CDR3 is TGTGCCAGCAGTTTATCGGGGGTGGCGCAGCCCCAGCATTTT. It yields the protein CASSLSGVAQPQHF.

CDR3 coding DNA: TGTGCCATCAGTGATGGCTATCAGCCCCAGCATTTT. Amino acid sequence: CAISDGYQPQHF. This sequence joins TRBV10-3 and TRBJ1-5; D remains unclear. Germline assignment: CDR1 ENHRY and CDR2 SYGVKD. This CDR3 has 12 residues. V lost 3 bases to trimming and J lost 5 bases, with 5 bases between them.

This clone appeared a single time. The chain links TRBV5-6 to TRBJ1-4; D not certain. This CDR3 comprises 15 residues. Germline V gene data show CDR1 as SGHDT and CDR2 as YYEEEE. V was trimmed by 3 bases and J by 8 bases, leaving 17 bases between them. The CDR3: CASSSTTAPGEKLFF. The CDR3 nucleotides read TGTGCCAGCAGCTCAACCACAGCTCCGGGGGAAAAACTGTTTTTT. The full variable domain, rest sourced from reference TRBV5-6 and TRBJ1-4, is DAGVTQSPTHLIKTRGQQVTLRCSPKSGHDTVSWYQQALGQGPQFIFQYYEEEERQRGNFPDRFSGHQFPNYSSELNVNALLLGDSALYLCASSSTTAPGEKLFFGSGTQLSVL.

This clone was found once. This chain connects TRBV7-9 to TRBJ1-3, with 7 positions matching TRBD1. Germline V CDR1 and CDR2: SEHNR, FQNEAQ (reference sequence). Unmatched junction bases numbered 24, after V lost 4 bases and J lost 9 bases. The length of the CDR3 is 19 residues. CDR3 protein: CASSSHRTTGHSGGGTIYF. The CDR3 nucleotides are TGTGCCAGCAGCTCTCACCGTACGACAGGGCACAGTGGGGGTGGCACCATATATTTT.